The 9 T cell receptor beta chains reported below all come from one sample, sequenced in a study of CD4 T cells in relation to SARS-CoV-2 and coronaviruses (dated by TCRdb to about 2021). CD4+ T cells from unexposed donors were collected before the COVID-19 pandemic (2011-2018). The EasySep CD4+ T cell isolation kit was used to isolate CD4+ T cells once the cultures had run for about 10 days. Libraries were constructed by the immunoSEQ multiplex PCR assay. TCRdb provides this immuneACCESS table in a form limited to in-frame rearrangements. Some clones are lacking; in checked studies, under half of them reflect an unresolved V gene, and why the rest are absent is not known. The sample profile shows roughly 11,000 clones; 65% to 90% of them were found once. The top ten constitute under 30% of the sample. The antigens for these receptors are not known. The specimen was CD4+ T cells from PBMCs, cultured in vitro. The source of these receptors is a human donor in good health.

This chain links TRBV19 with TRBJ1-3; the D is unclear. This CDR3 region has 12 residues. The germline V gene has CDR1 LNHDA and CDR2 SQIVND (reference sequence). V was shortened by 7 bases and J by 4 bases, with 8 bases between the two germline ends. This CDR3 is CASNIFGNTIYF. CDR3 nucleotides: TGTGCCAGTAATATCTTCGGAAACACCATATATTTT. Variable domain in full (rest from reference TRBV19 and TRBJ1-3): DGGITQSPKYLFRKEGQNVTLSCEQNLNHDAMYWYRQDPGQGLRLIYYSQIVNDFQKGDIAEGYSVSREKKESFPLTVTSAQKNPTAFYLCASNIFGNTIYFGEGSWLTVV.

This clone turned up a few times. The chain carries TRBV2 and TRBJ1-2, with unresolved D. V was trimmed by 4 bases and J by 8 bases, leaving 8 bases between them. Germline lookup yields CDR1 SNHLY and CDR2 FYNNEI. This CDR3 comprises 11 residues. The CDR3 protein is CASSAFRGYTF. For the CDR3, the DNA is TGTGCCAGCAGTGCCTTTAGGGGCTACACCTTC.

The CDR3 loop is CASSQDHGLRRTADTIYF. The CDR3 DNA sequence: TGTGCCAGCAGCCAAGATCATGGTCTGCGGCGGACAGCGGACACCATATATTTT. This chain connects TRBV4-2 to TRBJ1-3; TRBD1 is a possible D gene (6 bases). Trimming shortened V by 0 bases and J by 8 bases, and 23 bases separated the two germline ends. The CDR3 contains 18 residues. CDR1 is LGHNA, CDR2 YNFKEQ, per germline.

The chain couples TRBV5-4 to TRBJ1-4; the D gene is possibly TRBD1 (6 bases). CDR1 is SGHNT and CDR2 is YYREEE in the germline V gene (reference sequence). V lost 4 bases and J 8 bases, leaving 15 bases between the germline ends. CDR3 length: 14 residues. CDR3 residues: CASSGGGAQEKLFF. The CDR3 DNA follows: TGTGCCAGCAGCGGAGGGGGGGCACAGGAAAAACTGTTTTTT.

The chain couples TRBV12-3 or TRBV12-4 to TRBJ2-5; D possibly matches TRBD1 or TRBD2 (6 bases each). The CDR3 spans 13 residues. Deletions cut 6 bases from V and 2 bases from J, with 10 bases between. CDR3 DNA: TGTGCCAGCAGAACGGGGGCTCAAGAGACCCAGTACTTC. As protein: CASRTGAQETQYF.

This sequence joins TRBV7-9 and TRBJ1-2, with 7 bases aligning to TRBD1. Germline V gene data show CDR1 as SEHNR and CDR2 as FQNEAQ (reference sequence). The J segment lost 3 bases and the V segment lost 2 bases, leaving 6 bases of the junction unmatched. There are 15 residues in the CDR3. CDR3 sequence: CASSLIPGGYYGYTF. CDR3 in DNA: TGTGCCAGCAGCTTAATCCCAGGGGGATACTATGGCTACACCTTC.

The rearrangement uses TRBV7-2 and TRBJ2-7; D may be TRBD2 (6 bases). V lost 3 bases, J lost 4 bases, and 16 bases lay in between. Looked up from germline, CDR1 is SGHTA and CDR2 is FQGNSA. The CDR3 sequence is 15 residues long. DNA of the CDR3: TGTGCCAGCAGCTTGGGCGGTTCTGGAGGGTACGAGCAGTACTTC. It encodes CASSLGGSGGYEQYF.

This chain connects TRBV4-3 to TRBJ1-4, with 11 bases aligning to TRBD1. The CDR3 has 14 residues. V lost 4 bases, J lost 8 bases, and 3 bases stayed unmatched. Germline-derived CDR1 and CDR2 are LGHNA and YSLEER. CDR3 DNA sequence: TGCGCCAGCAGCCTCGGGACAGGGGGGGAAAAACTGTTTTTT. It specifies CASSLGTGGEKLFF.

This chain uses TRBV30 with TRBJ1-3, with D uncertain. The germline V gene has CDR1 GTSNPN and CDR2 SVGIG (reference sequence). This CDR3 comprises 15 residues. Trimming took 4 bases from V and 0 from J, leaving 13 bases between them. The CDR3 sequence is CAWTEGRYSGNTIYF. CDR3 nucleotide sequence: TGTGCCTGGACCGAGGGCCGCTACTCTGGAAACACCATATATTTT.